These 28 T cell receptor beta chains share one sample of origin, sequenced in a study of shared clonotypes between healthy human individuals. The assay was immunoSEQ multiplex PCR, and TCRdb's table has in-frame clones only and misses some. The sample lists approximately 2,000,000 clones; 85% to 95% were seen once. CD45RO-negative cells were positively selected for CCR7, leaving out terminally differentiated effector memory CD45RA+ cells. Source material: naive CD8+ T cells from PBMCs. The receptors were sampled from a young man in good health. Some clones in this sample may be carry-over from other donors' samples.

The CDR3, as DNA: TGTGCCAGCAGTTACACGGCGCTCTTGAACACTGAAGCTTTCTTT. Protein sequence: CASSYTALLNTEAFF. The V and J genes are TRBV6-5 and TRBJ1-1; D uncertain. With 2 bases removed from V and 0 bases from J, the gap between germline ends came to 10 bases. CDR1 and CDR2 from the germline V gene are MNHEY and SVGAGI. The CDR3 spans 15 residues.

The CDR3 is CAGGQTFGYGYTF. Here the CDR3 DNA reads TGTGCCGGGGGACAGACCTTTGGCTATGGCTACACCTTC. The chain is built from TRBV7-9 and TRBJ1-2; 7 nucleotides match TRBD1. Germline lookup yields CDR1 SEHNR and CDR2 FQNEAQ (reference sequence). The CDR3 extends over 13 amino acids. After removal of 11 bases from V and 4 bases from J, the junction contained 10 bases not matched to a gene.

With respect to this clone: The identical CDR3 is also encoded by other nucleotide sequences in the sample. The chain uses TRBV27 and TRBJ2-7; 7 bases map to TRBD1. This CDR3 is built from 16 residues. V lost 0 bases, J lost 2 bases, and 7 bases stayed unmatched. Germline CDR1 MNHEY, CDR2 SMNVEV (reference sequence). CDR3 protein: CASSLSVGQVPYEQYF. The CDR3 nucleotides are TGTGCCAGCAGTTTATCGGTCGGACAGGTACCCTACGAGCAGTACTTC.

This chain connects TRBV10-2 to TRBJ2-5; 9 bases are a match to TRBD1. The CDR3 loop spans 14 amino acids. V was clipped by 3 bases and J by 6 bases; unmatched bases: 5. Germline V lookup: CDR1 WSHSY, CDR2 SAAADI. Here the CDR3 reads CASSDRGQGKTQYF. DNA for the CDR3: TGCGCCAGCAGTGATCGGGGACAGGGAAAGACCCAGTACTTC.

J is TRBJ2-5 and V is TRBV7-8, with D perhaps matching TRBD2 (5 bases). Looked up from germline, CDR1 is SGHVS and CDR2 is FQNEAQ. With 2 bases removed from V and 1 base from J, the gap between germline ends came to 14 bases. The CDR3 loop spans 16 amino acids. The CDR3 spells CASSLLRAGSQETQYF. CDR3 coding DNA: TGTGCCAGCAGCTTACTTAGGGCGGGCAGCCAAGAGACCCAGTACTTC.

The chain has TRBV7-9 and TRBJ2-3; 9 positions agree with TRBD1. Germline assignment: CDR1 SEHNR and CDR2 FQNEAQ (reference sequence). The CDR3 loop spans 18 amino acids. J lost 6 bases, V lost 4 bases, and 17 bases had no gene match. The CDR3 region is CASSSTPGQGSLMDTQYF. The CDR3 nucleotides read TGTGCCAGCAGCTCGACGCCGGGACAGGGAAGCCTGATGGATACGCAGTATTTT.

This sequence joins TRBV9 and TRBJ2-1, with 11 bases that match TRBD2. V lost 5 bases and J lost 6; bases outside the gene matches: 10. Germline V lookup: CDR1 SGDLS, CDR2 YYNGEE. The CDR3 has 16 amino acids. CDR3 in amino acids: CASSHPTSGSSNEQFF. The CDR3 DNA reads as TGTGCCAGCAGTCACCCCACTAGCGGGAGTTCCAATGAGCAGTTCTTC.

This chain links TRBV19 with TRBJ2-2; 13 nucleotides line up with TRBD2. Trimming took 6 bases from V and 0 from J; bases not matched to a gene: 7. This CDR3 is 18 amino acids long. Germline V gives CDR1 LNHDA, CDR2 SQIVND (reference sequence). The CDR3 coding sequence is TGTGCCAGTAGCTGGACTAGCGGGGGCATATCGAACACCGGGGAGCTGTTTTTT. Amino acids: CASSWTSGGISNTGELFF.

This clone was recorded once. Within the sample, other DNA sequences also encode this same CDR3. The chain combines TRBV6-5 with TRBJ2-7, with D perhaps TRBD2 (5 bases). CDR3 length equals 15 residues. V was trimmed by 2 bases and J by 0 bases, leaving 11 bases between them. CDR1 and CDR2 from the germline V gene are MNHEY and SVGAGI. The CDR3, as DNA: TGTGCCAGCAGTTACAGCGGAGCGAGCTCCTACGAGCAGTACTTC. As protein: CASSYSGASSYEQYF.

The chain is built from TRBV4-2 and TRBJ2-1; D possibly uses TRBD1 or TRBD2 (6 bases each). In germline, CDR1 is LGHNA, CDR2 YNFKEQ. The CDR3 totals 14 residues. V lost 4 bases, J lost 4 bases, and 11 bases lay in between. Here the CDR3 DNA reads TGTGCCAGCAGCCGCGGGACACAATACAATGAGCAGTTCTTC. Translated, it gives CASSRGTQYNEQFF.

The rearrangement links TRBV7-9 to TRBJ2-7; TRBD2 might be the D (7 bases). There are 15 residues in the CDR3. Per the germline V gene, CDR1 is SEHNR and CDR2 is FQNEAQ (reference sequence). Trimming pared 5 bases from V and 6 bases from J, leaving 20 bases between. CDR3 sequence (DNA): TGTGCCAGCAGCCCCCTTGGGCGGGGGCGAGGCGAGCAGTACTTC. Translation: CASSPLGRGRGEQYF.

The chain employs TRBV29-1 and TRBJ2-3, with 7 bases lining up with TRBD1. Trimming at V came to 7 bases and at J to 6 bases, leaving 13 bases not matched to a gene. The length of the CDR3 is 14 residues. CDR1 SQVTM and CDR2 ANQGSEA come from the germline V gene. CDR3 nucleotide sequence: TGCAGCGGGGAACAGGGGCATTTAGTGGATACGCAGTATTTT. It encodes CSGEQGHLVDTQYF.

V gene TRBV28 combines with J gene TRBJ2-5, with D possibly matching TRBD1 (6 bases). Trimming cost V 2 bases and J 3 bases, with 7 bases left between them. Germline V gene data show CDR1 as MDHEN and CDR2 as SYDVKM. The CDR3 is 13 residues long. The CDR3 sequence is CASSLNREETQYF. The CDR3 coding sequence is TGTGCCAGCAGTTTAAACAGGGAAGAGACCCAGTACTTC.

This clone has just one count. The chain joins TRBV7-9 to TRBJ2-1; TRBD2 matches at 8 bases. The CDR3 is made up of 17 amino acids. CDR1 SEHNR and CDR2 FQNEAQ come from the germline V gene (reference sequence). J lost 4 bases, V lost 2 bases, and 10 bases had no gene match. CDR3 nucleotides: TGTGCCAGCAGCTTACCCCTCAAGCGGGAGCCTTACAATGAGCAGTTCTTC. It codes for CASSLPLKREPYNEQFF.

This clone is a singleton in its sample. J is TRBJ2-1 and V is TRBV19, with D maybe TRBD2 (5 bases). Germline V gene lookup returns CDR1 LNHDA and CDR2 SQIVND (reference sequence). Trimming pared 1 base from V and 13 bases from J, leaving 11 bases between. This CDR3 is 12 amino acids long. CDR3 region: CASSIVSSIQFF. The CDR3 DNA follows: TGTGCCAGTAGTATAGTTTCTAGCATACAGTTCTTC.

The CDR3 sequence: CASSPPGLAGGTIGTDTQYF. As DNA, the CDR3 is TGTGCCAGCAGTCCGCCGGGACTAGCGGGAGGGACGATCGGCACAGATACGCAGTATTTT. This chain links TRBV28 with TRBJ2-3, with 16 nucleotides matching TRBD2. Germline V gene sequence: CDR1 MDHEN, CDR2 SYDVKM. Trimming at V came to 5 bases and at J to 1 base, leaving 12 bases not matched to a gene. The CDR3 is 20 residues long. Filled out from reference TRBV28 and TRBJ2-3, the complete variable domain reads DVKVTQSSRYLVKRTGEKVFLECVQDMDHENMFWYRQDPGLGLRLIYFSYDVKMKEKGDIPEGYSVSREKKERFSLILESASTNQTSMYLCASSPPGLAGGTIGTDTQYFGPGTRLTVL.

CDR3 region: CASSLNVGYEQYF. CDR3 DNA sequence: TGTGCCAGCAGTTTAAACGTAGGCTACGAGCAGTACTTC. The rearrangement uses TRBV28 and TRBJ2-7; the D is unclear. Germline loops: CDR1 MDHEN, CDR2 SYDVKM. The CDR3 contains 13 residues. Trimming took 2 bases from V and 3 from J, leaving 8 bases between them.

This chain uses TRBV7-3 with TRBJ2-2; 8 nucleotides line up with TRBD1. CDR1 and CDR2 from the germline V gene are SGHTA and FQGTGA. The CDR3 sequence is 14 residues long. The junction had 1 base not matched to a gene; V was cut back by 3 bases and J by 4 bases. Here the CDR3 reads CASSFGTGTGELFF. CDR3 coding DNA: TGTGCCAGCAGCTTCGGGACAGGCACCGGGGAGCTGTTTTTT.

In DNA form, the CDR3 reads TGTGCCAGCAGTTTAGGGACTAGCGTATCAGATACGCAGTATTTT. This encodes CASSLGTSVSDTQYF. This chain connects TRBV28 to TRBJ2-3, with 10 positions matching TRBD2. The CDR3 totals 15 residues. J lost 4 bases, V lost 2 bases, and 3 bases had no gene match. The germline CDR1 and CDR2 sequences are MDHEN and SYDVKM.

The gene calls are TRBV6-5 and TRBJ2-7, with 8 bases fitting TRBD2. The CDR3 length is 14 residues. CDR1 and CDR2 (germline): MNHEY, SVGAGI. The J segment lost 2 bases and the V segment lost 5 bases, leaving 5 bases of the junction unmatched. The CDR3 protein is CASSQREIPYEQYF. The CDR3 nucleotides are TGTGCCAGCAGTCAGCGGGAGATACCCTACGAGCAGTACTTC.

The chain uses TRBV6-1 and TRBJ2-1; D gene ambiguous. Germline lookup yields CDR1 MNHNS and CDR2 SASEGT. Trimming removed 1 base from V and 8 bases from J, with 15 bases in between. The CDR3 runs 15 residues. The CDR3 nucleotides are TGTGCCAGCAGTGAAGTTTGGAATGGGATCTATGAGCAGTTCTTC. It codes for CASSEVWNGIYEQFF.

This chain uses TRBV15 with TRBJ2-6; TRBD1 matches at 7 bases. The V gene end was trimmed by 1 base and the J gene end by 1 base; junction bases not matched to a gene: 4. Germline V gene data show CDR1 as LNHNV and CDR2 as YYDKDF (reference sequence). The CDR3 consists of 17 residues. DNA of the CDR3: TGTGCCACCAGCAGAGGAGGGGGCCGTTCTGGGGCCAACGTCCTGACTTTC. The encoded protein is CATSRGGGRSGANVLTF. Complete variable domain (other parts from reference TRBV15 and TRBJ2-6): DAMVIQNPRYQVTQFGKPVTLSCSQTLNHNVMYWYQQKSSQAPKLLFHYYDKDFNNEADTPDNFQSRRPNTSFCFLDIRSPGLGDTAMYLCATSRGGGRSGANVLTFGAGSRLTVL.

In its sample, this clone was seen once. CDR3 sequence: CASSLVGAGGKRTEAFF. In DNA, the CDR3 is TGTGCCAGCAGCTTGGTGGGGGCAGGGGGCAAAAGAACTGAAGCTTTCTTT. This chain joins TRBV5-6 and TRBJ1-1; TRBD1 matches 8 bases. The CDR3 covers 17 residues. Germline trimming cut 0 bases from V and 5 bases from J; bases unmatched to any gene: 12. The germline gives CDR1 SGHDT, CDR2 YYEEEE.

The sample holds a few counts of this clone. This CDR3 reads CASSPWGQGSNQPQHF. Here the CDR3 DNA reads TGTGCCAGCTCCCCTTGGGGACAGGGAAGCAATCAGCCCCAGCATTTT. The chain couples TRBV28 to TRBJ1-5; 9 nucleotides agree with TRBD1. The CDR3 is 16 residues long. Germline CDR1 is MDHEN and CDR2 is SYDVKM. V trimming: 8 bases; J trimming: 1 base; junction bases outside the gene matches: 9.

The chain carries TRBV7-8 and TRBJ2-7; TRBD1 aligns across 7 bases. This CDR3 is 15 amino acids long. The V and J ends lost 3 bases and 1 base, in that order; junction bases with no gene match: 6. Germline V CDR1 and CDR2: SGHVS, FQNEAQ. CDR3 region: CASSFRQGLSYEQYF. CDR3 in DNA: TGTGCCAGCAGCTTCAGACAGGGTCTTTCCTACGAGCAGTACTTC.

The rearrangement joins TRBV10-3 to TRBJ1-1; D is possibly TRBD1 (6 bases). The CDR3 sequence is 13 residues long. Trimming cost V 4 bases and J 4 bases, with 10 bases left between them. Per germline, CDR1 ENHRY and CDR2 SYGVKD. This CDR3 reads CAISAPGATEAFF. The CDR3 DNA sequence: TGTGCCATCAGTGCTCCAGGGGCCACTGAAGCTTTCTTT.

J is TRBJ2-7 and V is TRBV19, with 11 bases fitting TRBD2. The V gene end was trimmed by 6 bases and the J gene end by 7 bases; junction bases not matched to a gene: 11. Germline CDR1 reads LNHDA; CDR2 reads SQIVND (reference sequence). CDR3 size: 15 residues. The CDR3 bases are TGTGCCAGTAGCCTAGCGGGAGGTTCCCCACTGGAGCAGTACTTC. This encodes CASSLAGGSPLEQYF.

The chain links TRBV13 to TRBJ2-5, with unresolved D. The CDR3 runs 14 residues. V lost 0 bases and J lost 4, with 9 bases in between. Per germline, CDR1 PRHDT and CDR2 FYEKMQ (reference sequence). CDR3 nucleotides: TGTGCCAGCAGCTTAGGCCGAGGATTAGAGACCCAGTACTTC. Its protein product is CASSLGRGLETQYF.